This passage covers 5 T cell receptor beta chains from one sample sequenced in a study of Ad26.COV2.S vaccination and SARS-CoV-2 variants. TCRdb keeps only in-frame clones here, not all; method: immunoSEQ multiplex PCR. The profile covers about 180,000 clones, with roughly 85% appearing a single time and roughly 6% taken by the ten largest. Sequencing was performed on peripheral blood, taken after recovery from COVID-19. All receptors come from a human donor who had recovered from COVID-19.

The J gene is TRBJ1-5, the V gene TRBV27, with 9 positions matching TRBD1. The CDR3 spans 13 residues. Germline V CDR1 and CDR2: MNHEY, SMNVEV (reference sequence). Trimming took 6 bases from V and 8 from J; bases not matched to a gene: 5. The DNA of the CDR3 is TGTGCCAGCAGGAGGGACAGGGCCAAGCCCCAGCATTTT. It codes for CASRRDRAKPQHF.

In nucleotides, the CDR3 is TGCAGCGTTGAAGAAGGAAGGGACAATGAGCAGTTCTTC. Its protein product is CSVEEGRDNEQFF. The chain has TRBV29-1 and TRBJ2-1; D unresolved. The CDR3 totals 13 residues. V was clipped by 0 bases and J by 5 bases, with 8 bases between them. Germline assignment: CDR1 SQVTM and CDR2 ANQGSEA.

This clone was detected a few times. V gene TRBV25-1 combines with J gene TRBJ1-5, with TRBD1 matching 8 bases. V was pared by 3 bases and J by 5 bases, with 6 bases of the junction left unmatched. The CDR3 consists of 15 residues. Germline lookup yields CDR1 MGHDK and CDR2 SYGVNS. For the CDR3, the DNA is TGTGCCAGCAGTGATCTTGACAGGGGCGATCAGCCCCAGCATTTT. Residues: CASSDLDRGDQPQHF.

The chain joins TRBV7-6 to TRBJ2-3; tentatively, D is TRBD2 (6 bases). V shed 6 bases and J shed 4 bases, with 26 bases lying between them. The CDR3 runs to 18 residues. Germline V gives CDR1 SGHVS, CDR2 FNYEAQ. CDR3 in amino acids: CASSHPGGEKARADTQYF. As DNA, the CDR3 is TGTGCCAGCAGTCACCCGGGCGGGGAAAAGGCCAGGGCAGATACGCAGTATTTT.

CDR3 loop: CASSPSGTRYEQYF. In DNA, the CDR3 is TGTGCCAGCTCACCATCTGGGACTCGCTACGAGCAGTACTTC. V is TRBV18 and J is TRBJ2-7; tentatively, D is TRBD2 (6 bases). V was pared by 2 bases and J by 3 bases, with 11 bases between. Germline V CDR1 and CDR2: KGHSH, LQKENI. This CDR3 is 14 amino acids long.